This TCR beta chain comes out of a study of blood T cell repertoires in COVID-19. For the study at large: Acute and convalescent COVID-19 samples came from the United States, Italy and Spain.

Participants were aged 18 to 89 years, lived in under 25 US areas, and enrolled virtually. Assignment of participants to cohorts was predicated upon participant-reported clinical history. Recovery among Cohort 3 donors was established by two negative PCRs, clearance, or symptom resolution. Sequencing used immunoSEQ multiplex PCR; TCRdb keeps in-frame clones, though not all of them. The sample carries just over 300,000 clones, 85% to 90% recorded once. Germline trimming cut 6 bases from V and 4 bases from J; bases unmatched to any gene: 9. The germline V gene has CDR1 MDHEN and CDR2 SYDVKM. The CDR3 loop spans 15 amino acids.

The gene calls are TRBV28 and TRBJ1-3; 7 positions match TRBD1. This clonotype was obtained from a man aged 25-40 years who had recovered from COVID-19. The sample consisted of PBMCs or T cells enriched from blood (not recorded which). The DNA of the CDR3 is TGTGCCAGCAGGCCCAACCCAGGGGGAGGAAACACCATATATTTT. It translates to CASRPNPGGGNTIYF.